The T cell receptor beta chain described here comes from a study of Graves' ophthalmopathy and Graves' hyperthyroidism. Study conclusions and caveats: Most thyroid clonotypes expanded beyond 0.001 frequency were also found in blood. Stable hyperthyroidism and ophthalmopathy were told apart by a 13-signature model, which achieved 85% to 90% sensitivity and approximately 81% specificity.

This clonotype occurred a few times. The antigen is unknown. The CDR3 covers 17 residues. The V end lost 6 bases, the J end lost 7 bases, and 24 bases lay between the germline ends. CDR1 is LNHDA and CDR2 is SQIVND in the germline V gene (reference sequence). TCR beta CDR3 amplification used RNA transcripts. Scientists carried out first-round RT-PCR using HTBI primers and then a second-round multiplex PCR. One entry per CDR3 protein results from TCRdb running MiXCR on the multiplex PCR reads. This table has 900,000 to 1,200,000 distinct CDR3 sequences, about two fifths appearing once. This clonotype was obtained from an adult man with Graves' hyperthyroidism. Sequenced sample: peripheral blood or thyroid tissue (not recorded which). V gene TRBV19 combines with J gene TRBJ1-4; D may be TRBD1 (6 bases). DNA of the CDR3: TGTGCCAGTAGAAACCGCCGCGGACAGAAGGTGATTGAAAAACTGTTTTTT. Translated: CASRNRRGQKVIEKLFF.